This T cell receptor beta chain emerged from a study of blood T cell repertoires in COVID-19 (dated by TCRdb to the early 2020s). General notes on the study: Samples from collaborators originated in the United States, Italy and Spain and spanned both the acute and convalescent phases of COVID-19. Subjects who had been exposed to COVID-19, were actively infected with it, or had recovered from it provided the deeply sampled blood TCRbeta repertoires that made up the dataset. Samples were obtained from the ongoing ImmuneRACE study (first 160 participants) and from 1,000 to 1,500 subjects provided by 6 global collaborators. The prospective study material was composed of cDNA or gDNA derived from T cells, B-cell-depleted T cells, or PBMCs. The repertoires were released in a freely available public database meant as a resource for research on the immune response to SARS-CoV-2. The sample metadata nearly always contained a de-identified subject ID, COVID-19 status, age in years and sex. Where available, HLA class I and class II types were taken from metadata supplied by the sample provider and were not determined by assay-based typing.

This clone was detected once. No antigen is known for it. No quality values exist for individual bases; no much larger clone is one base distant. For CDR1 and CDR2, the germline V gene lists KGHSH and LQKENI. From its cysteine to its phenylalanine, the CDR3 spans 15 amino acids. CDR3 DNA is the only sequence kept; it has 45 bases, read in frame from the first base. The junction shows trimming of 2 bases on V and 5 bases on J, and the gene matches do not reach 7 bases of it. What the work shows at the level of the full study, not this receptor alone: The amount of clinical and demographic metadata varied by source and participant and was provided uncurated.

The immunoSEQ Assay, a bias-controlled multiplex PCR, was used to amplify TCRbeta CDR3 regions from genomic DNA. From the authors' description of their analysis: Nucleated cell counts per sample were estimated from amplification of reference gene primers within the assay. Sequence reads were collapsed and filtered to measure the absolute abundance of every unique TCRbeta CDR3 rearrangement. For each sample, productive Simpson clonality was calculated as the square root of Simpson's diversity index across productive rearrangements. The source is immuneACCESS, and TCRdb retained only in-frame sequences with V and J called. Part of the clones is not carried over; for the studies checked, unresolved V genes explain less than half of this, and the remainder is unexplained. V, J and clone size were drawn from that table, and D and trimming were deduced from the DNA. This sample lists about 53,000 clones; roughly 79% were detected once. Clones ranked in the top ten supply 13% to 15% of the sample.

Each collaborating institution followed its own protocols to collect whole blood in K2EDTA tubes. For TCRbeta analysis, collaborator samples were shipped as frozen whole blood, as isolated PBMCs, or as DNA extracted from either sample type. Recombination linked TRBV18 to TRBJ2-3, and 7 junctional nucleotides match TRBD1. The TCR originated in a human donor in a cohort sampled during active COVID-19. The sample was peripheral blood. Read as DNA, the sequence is TGTGCCAGCTCACCAGCGGACAGGCTTAAAGATACGCAGTATTTT. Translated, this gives CASSPADRLKDTQYF.